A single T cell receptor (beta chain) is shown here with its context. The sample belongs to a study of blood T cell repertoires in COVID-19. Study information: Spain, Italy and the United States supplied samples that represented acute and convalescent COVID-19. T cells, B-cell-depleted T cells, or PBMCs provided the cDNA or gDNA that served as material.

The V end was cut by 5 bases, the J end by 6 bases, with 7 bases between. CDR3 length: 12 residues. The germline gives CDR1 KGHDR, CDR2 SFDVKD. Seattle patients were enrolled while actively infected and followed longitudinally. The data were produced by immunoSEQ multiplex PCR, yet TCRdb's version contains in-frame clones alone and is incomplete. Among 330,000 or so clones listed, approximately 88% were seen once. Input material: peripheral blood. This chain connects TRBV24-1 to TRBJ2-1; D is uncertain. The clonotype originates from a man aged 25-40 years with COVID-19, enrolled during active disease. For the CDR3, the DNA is TGTGCCACCAGTGCACGGTTCAATGAGCAGTTCTTC. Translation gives CATSARFNEQFF.